The present T cell receptor (beta chain) was sequenced within a study of T cells in Graves' hyperthyroidism and ophthalmopathy. Study-wide context: Sampling of peripheral blood happened at initial diagnosis, prior to any treatment.

General study points: The majority of expanded thyroid clonotypes above 0.001 also appeared in blood.

The sample holds many counts of this clonotype. Its target is unknown. This CDR3 has 16 residues. Germline V gene sequence: CDR1 SGHRS, CDR2 YFSETQ. With 4 bases clipped from V and 5 bases from J, the junction kept 12 bases outside the gene matches. Each diagnosis was grounded in clinical symptoms, serum thyroxine and TRAb, thyroid ultrasound, and orbital computed tomography. The authors obtained PBMCs from 10 ml of fresh peripheral blood. The TCR beta CDR3 regions underwent amplification using RNA transcripts as the source. HTBI primers were the set used in a first-round RT-PCR of the TCR CDR3. TCRdb fed the multiplex PCR reads into MiXCR, producing one record per CDR3 protein. The sample lists roughly 740,000 distinct CDR3 sequences; around 17% were seen once.

This TCR was sampled from a man between 18 and 35 years old with Graves' hyperthyroidism. The sequencing sample was made of blood. The gene calls are TRBV5-1 and TRBJ2-7; 10 bases match TRBD1. The CDR3: CASSPQPGQGSHEQYF. DNA for the CDR3: TGCGCCAGCAGCCCTCAACCGGGACAGGGGTCCCACGAGCAGTACTTC.